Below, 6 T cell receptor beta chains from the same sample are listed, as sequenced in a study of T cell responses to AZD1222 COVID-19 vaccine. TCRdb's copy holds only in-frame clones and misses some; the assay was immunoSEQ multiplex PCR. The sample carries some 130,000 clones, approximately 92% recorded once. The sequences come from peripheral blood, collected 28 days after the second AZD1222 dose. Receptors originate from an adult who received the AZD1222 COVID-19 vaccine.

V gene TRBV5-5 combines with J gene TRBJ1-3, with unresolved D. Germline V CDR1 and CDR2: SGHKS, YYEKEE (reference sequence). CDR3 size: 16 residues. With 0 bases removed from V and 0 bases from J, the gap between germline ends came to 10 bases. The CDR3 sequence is CASSLAPANSGNTIYF. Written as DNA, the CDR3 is TGTGCCAGCAGCTTGGCGCCAGCGAACTCTGGAAACACCATATATTTT.

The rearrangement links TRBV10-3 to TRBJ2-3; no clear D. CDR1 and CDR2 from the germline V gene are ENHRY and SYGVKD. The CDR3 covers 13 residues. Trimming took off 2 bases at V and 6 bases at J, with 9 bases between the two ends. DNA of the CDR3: TGTGCCATCAGTGAGCGCGGAGCCGATACGCAGTATTTT. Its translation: CAISERGADTQYF.

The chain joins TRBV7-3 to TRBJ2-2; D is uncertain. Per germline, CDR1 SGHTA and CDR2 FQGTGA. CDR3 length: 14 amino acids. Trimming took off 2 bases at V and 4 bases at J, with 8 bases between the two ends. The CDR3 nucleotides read TGTGCCAGCAGCTTATACGCTACCACCGGGGAGCTGTTTTTT. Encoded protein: CASSLYATTGELFF.

CDR3 coding DNA: TGTGCCAGCAGCCTGGAGACCGGGGAGCTGTTTTTT. As protein: CASSLETGELFF. This sequence joins TRBV6-5 and TRBJ2-2; no firm D call. The V end lost 6 bases, the J end lost 5 bases, and 7 bases lay between the germline ends. CDR1 MNHEY and CDR2 SVGAGI come from the germline V gene. This CDR3 has 12 residues.

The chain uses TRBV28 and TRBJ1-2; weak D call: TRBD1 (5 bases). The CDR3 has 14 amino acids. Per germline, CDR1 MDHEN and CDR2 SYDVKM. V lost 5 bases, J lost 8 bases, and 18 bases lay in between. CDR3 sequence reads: CASSVLPSGTGYTF. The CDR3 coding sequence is TGTGCCAGCAGTGTATTACCATCAGGGACCGGCTACACCTTC.

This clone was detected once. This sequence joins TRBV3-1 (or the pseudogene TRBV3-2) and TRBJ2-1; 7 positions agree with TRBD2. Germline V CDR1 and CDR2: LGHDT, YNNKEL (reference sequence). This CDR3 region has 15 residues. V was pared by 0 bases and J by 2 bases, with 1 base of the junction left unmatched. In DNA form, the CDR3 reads TGTGCCAGCAGCCAAGACCTAGCGGCCTACAATGAGCAGTTCTTC. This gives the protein CASSQDLAAYNEQFF.